This T cell receptor beta chain was sequenced during a study of technical replicates of blood from a few donors. The protocol was immunoSEQ multiplex PCR, while the TCRdb copy is restricted to in-frame clones and leaves out a portion. The table has about 91,000 clones, 80% to 95% seen once. CDR1 is MNHNS and CDR2 is SASEGT in the germline V gene. Trimming removed 2 bases from V and 0 bases from J, with 7 bases in between. This CDR3 is built from 14 residues. This clone occurred a few times. The chain has TRBV6-1 and TRBJ1-1; D is undetermined. The TCR comes from a human donor in good health. The sample taken for sequencing was T cells isolated from PBMCs. CDR3 DNA sequence: TGTGCCAGCAGTGAACAGATCATGAACACTGAAGCTTTCTTT. This sequence encodes CASSEQIMNTEAFF.